This T cell receptor beta chain was found in a study of T cells after posttransplantation cyclophosphamide (dated by TCRdb to about 2016). Context from the whole study: Using TRB sequencing, the study followed how the T cell repertoire rebuilt after myeloablative bone marrow transplantation with posttransplantation cyclophosphamide given as GVHD prophylaxis. In 3 patients, TRB sequencing was also performed on up to 3 more blood samples taken 2 to 5.2 years after transplant, and in a handful of patients, pretransplant blood was also TRB-sequenced. Because TRA and TRB clonality were tightly correlated in nine or ten samples, subsequent TCR analyses were focused on TRB only. Blood from all 34 PTCy patients with 1-year posttransplant specimens was subjected to TRB sequencing. Public TRB sequences were checked against a database of over 3,500 sequences associated with responses to pathogens, tumor antigens, self-antigens and alloantigens. Samples from under 40 PTCy-treated patients and 15 to 20 related bone marrow donors of those patients were subjected to antigen receptor sequencing. Results the study describes overall, beyond this receptor: Across 45 to 50 patients, TRB clonality was highly associated with recipient CMV seropositivity and CMV reactivation, and PTCy diversity was similar to diversity in CNI/methotrexate controls. Donor-recipient similarity was low at 1-2 months but increased during the first year, and donor CD8+ memory clones often dominated later blood repertoires. The TRB repertoires of T cells infiltrating skin or GI tract showed only limited overlap with the TRB repertoires of T cells in blood.

This clone was seen only a few times. There is no known antigen for this receptor. Base qualities are not provided; no much larger clone lies one nucleotide away. Genomic DNA was used for TRB sequencing, which was performed with the immunoSEQ assay at survey resolution or with the hsTCRB kit. As for how the authors treated the data: The immunoSEQ software handled the initial read processing, while the LymphoSeq R package was used for the repertoire analyses. Clonality was computed as 1 minus normalized Shannon entropy, and a Gini coefficient was also calculated for each TRB dataset. Phenotypes of unsorted samples were inferred by mapping TRB sequences from sorted subsets of the recipient or donor onto unsorted samples of the same recipient. The table comes from immuneACCESS by way of TCRdb, which keeps in-frame sequences with V and J called. Part of the clones is missing from these tables; in studies checked, under half for an unresolved V gene and the rest for unknown reasons. Clone size and V and J calls were adopted from that table, with D and trimming inferred from the DNA. The sample records some 13,000 clones, 76% of which are singletons. The top ten clonotypes cover around 1.2% of the sample.

The CDR3 has 13 amino acids, counting the end cysteine and phenylalanine. Here the CDR3 DNA is all that survives: 39 bases in frame from base 1. Between the V and J ends, shortened by 1 base and 6 bases respectively, the junction contains 9 bases. Reading the germline V gene gives CDR1 MGHRA and CDR2 YSYEKL. Peripheral blood samples were provided by related bone marrow donors on the day of marrow donation. Peripheral blood and bone marrow mononuclear cells were isolated by Ficoll-Hypaque density centrifugation and cryopreserved. Sorting of CD4+ and CD8+ T cells, including naive and memory subsets, was performed by FACS on a FACSAria II.

Input material: memory CD4+ T cells sorted from PBMCs. The chain joins TRBV4-1 to TRBJ1-1; no D gene call is confident. This sequence originates from a man aged 50-59 years. The sequenced DNA: TGCGCCAGCAGCCAAGCGGACTGGGCTGAAGCTTTCTTT. Its product reads: CASSQADWAEAFF.